This entry is about one T cell receptor (beta chain). CDR3 length: 14 residues. The V gene lost 7 bases and the J gene lost 5 bases, with 16 bases spanning the gap. The data derive from a study of molecular identifiers for immune sequencing clone quantification. TCRdb fed the PCR reads into MiXCR, producing one record per CDR3 protein. Among approximately 670,000 distinct CDR3 sequences listed, less than 20% were seen once. The V call is TRBV12-3 or TRBV12-4, the J call TRBJ2-3; tentative D call: TRBD2 (6 bases). The receptor was isolated from a human donor in good health. Some libraries in this study had Jurkat cell RNA spiked in. The sample consisted of naive CD8+ T cells from blood, with Jurkat cell RNA spiked in. The sample's subset: FACS-sorted CD8+CD4-CCR7+CD45RA+ naive T cells. The CDR3 DNA is TGTGCCAGCATTTCAGGCCCCGGGGGAGATACGCAGTATTTT. Translation: CASISGPGGDTQYF.